These 19 T cell receptor beta chains came from one sample sequenced in a study of CD8+ T cells in alopecia areata. Extraction of RNA preceded its reverse transcription into cDNA, which served as the sequencing template. TCRdb's table, derived via immunoSEQ multiplex PCR, lists solely in-frame clones and lacks some. The sample shows roughly 99,000 clones, 65% to 85% of them seen only once. Treatment reported: oral pan-JAK inhibitor, 5-10 mg twice daily. The sample here was CD8+ T cells sorted from blood, taken at week 24, from a patient treated with tofacitinib. The receptors stem from a human donor with alopecia areata.

CDR3 loop: CASSLLDGRTQYF. The DNA for the CDR3 is TGTGCCAGCAGCTTGTTAGATGGAAGGACCCAGTACTTC. V and J are TRBV5-6 and TRBJ2-5; the D is unclear. There are 13 residues in the CDR3. Trimming took off 1 base at V and 7 bases at J, with 11 bases between the two ends. Germline assignment: CDR1 SGHDT and CDR2 YYEEEE.

The gene calls are TRBV7-8 and TRBJ2-7; tentatively, D is TRBD1 or TRBD2 (5 bases each). CDR1 is SGHVS, CDR2 FQNEAQ, per germline. This CDR3 comprises 15 residues. Trimming stripped 5 bases from V and 3 bases from J, with 17 bases between. The DNA of the CDR3 is TGTGCCAGCAGCACCTTTGGGGGTGACGGCTACGAGCAGTACTTC. Its protein product is CASSTFGGDGYEQYF.

The chain couples TRBV5-4 to TRBJ2-2; 7 nucleotides align to TRBD1. Germline CDR1 is SGHNT and CDR2 is YYREEE (reference sequence). V gave up 4 bases and J gave up 4 bases; unmatched junction bases: 7. This CDR3 is 15 amino acids long. The DNA of the CDR3 is TGTGCCAGCAGCCTTAGGGGGCTGGGCACCGGGGAGCTGTTTTTT. Protein: CASSLRGLGTGELFF.

J is TRBJ2-1 and V is TRBV10-3, with 9 nucleotides matching TRBD2. CDR3 length equals 14 residues. J lost 8 bases, V lost 10 bases, and 12 bases had no gene match. Germline values: CDR1 ENHRY, CDR2 SYGVKD. The CDR3 sequence: CATARAGGPDEQFF. CDR3 DNA: TGTGCCACCGCCCGGGCGGGGGGGCCCGATGAGCAGTTCTTC.

The table lists this clone with a few counts. V gene TRBV4-1 combines with J gene TRBJ1-5; a weak D match, TRBD1 (6 bases). The CDR3 runs 14 residues. Germline CDR1 is MGHRA and CDR2 is YSYEKL. V lost 4 bases and J lost 4, with 11 bases in between. For the CDR3, the DNA is TGCGCCAGCAGCCCGCCGGACAGTAATCAGCCCCAGCATTTT. Protein: CASSPPDSNQPQHF.

This clone has more than one count but fewer than ten. The chain uses TRBV2 and TRBJ2-3; D is perhaps TRBD2 (6 bases). Trimming removed 4 bases at V and 0 bases at J, with 17 bases between. The CDR3 totals 17 residues. CDR1 is SNHLY, CDR2 FYNNEI, per germline. The CDR3 sequence is CASSGEVGYYSTDTQYF. CDR3 nucleotides: TGTGCCAGCAGTGGGGAGGTTGGCTACTATAGCACAGATACGCAGTATTTT.

The chain links TRBV27 to TRBJ2-2; D is possibly TRBD1 (5 bases). V gave up 1 base and J gave up 4 bases, with 13 bases separating them. CDR1 and CDR2 from the germline V gene are MNHEY and SMNVEV (reference sequence). CDR3 size: 16 residues. CDR3 DNA: TGTGCCAGCAGTTTATGGGCCAGGGCGAGCACCGGGGAGCTGTTTTTT. It encodes CASSLWARASTGELFF.

This chain uses TRBV7-9 with TRBJ1-1, with 10 bases matching TRBD1. V lost 4 bases to trimming and J lost 4 bases; unmatched junction nucleotides: 9. Germline V CDR1 and CDR2: SEHNR, FQNEAQ (reference sequence). There are 16 residues in the CDR3. The CDR3 nucleotides read TGTGCCAGCAGCTCGACAGGGGGCGTAGGGTTCACTGAAGCTTTCTTT. It encodes CASSSTGGVGFTEAFF.

The chain recombines TRBV29-1 with TRBJ2-3, with a weak D call TRBD2 (7 bases). The V end was cut by 5 bases, the J end by 4 bases, with 22 bases between. Germline assignment: CDR1 SQVTM and CDR2 ANQGSEA. This CDR3 region has 16 residues. The CDR3 protein is CSVQWAGALIADTQYF. The CDR3, as DNA: TGCAGCGTTCAATGGGCGGGGGCTCTTATCGCAGATACGCAGTATTTT.

The CDR3 DNA reads as TGTGCCAGCAGCCTCAGTCACGGGAATGAGCAGTTCTTC. Its protein product is CASSLSHGNEQFF. The chain couples TRBV7-3 to TRBJ2-1; D ambiguous. The CDR3 runs to 13 residues. The V gene lost 5 bases and the J gene lost 7 bases, with 12 bases spanning the gap. Germline values: CDR1 SGHTA, CDR2 FQGTGA.

The chain recombines TRBV28 with TRBJ2-1; no definite D call. This CDR3 comprises 15 residues. Germline V CDR1 and CDR2: MDHEN, SYDVKM. Trimming shortened V by 4 bases and J by 7 bases, and 17 bases separated the two germline ends. This CDR3 is CASSSGSGDGNEQFF. The CDR3 DNA sequence: TGTGCCAGCAGTTCCGGGTCTGGAGATGGGAATGAGCAGTTCTTC.

The chain joins TRBV6-5 to TRBJ1-1; D perhaps matches TRBD1 (5 bases). Germline V gives CDR1 MNHEY, CDR2 SVGAGI. Trimming cost V 6 bases and J 8 bases, with 13 bases left between them. This CDR3 comprises 12 residues. The CDR3 is CASSPTGTEAFF. The CDR3, as DNA: TGTGCCAGCAGCCCCACCGGGACGGAAGCTTTCTTT.

The chain recombines TRBV7-9 with TRBJ2-5; 14 bases align to TRBD2. V was pared by 5 bases and J by 5 bases, with 10 bases of the junction left unmatched. Per the germline V gene, CDR1 is SEHNR and CDR2 is FQNEAQ (reference sequence). The CDR3 length is 17 residues. The CDR3 nucleotides read TGTGCCAGCAGCCGTGGGACTAGCGGGGGCATGGGGGAGACCCAGTACTTC. Translating gives CASSRGTSGGMGETQYF.

The chain couples TRBV5-6 to TRBJ2-2; D gene uncertain. The CDR3 has 12 amino acids. Looked up from germline, CDR1 is SGHDT and CDR2 is YYEEEE. The ends were cut back, 4 bases at V and 4 bases at J, with 5 bases in the middle. This CDR3 is CASSLFTGELFF. In DNA, the CDR3 is TGTGCCAGCAGCCTATTCACCGGGGAGCTGTTTTTT. The whole variable domain, remainder taken from reference TRBV5-6 and TRBJ2-2, is DAGVTQSPTHLIKTRGQQVTLRCSPKSGHDTVSWYQQALGQGPQFIFQYYEEEERQRGNFPDRFSGHQFPNYSSELNVNALLLGDSALYLCASSLFTGELFFGEGSRLTVL.

The chain employs TRBV7-6 and TRBJ1-5; perhaps TRBD1 as D (6 bases). CDR1 is SGHVS and CDR2 is FNYEAQ in the germline V gene. V lost 0 bases to trimming and J lost 4 bases, with 10 bases between them. This CDR3 is 15 amino acids long. Here the CDR3 reads CASSLAGGANQPQHF. CDR3 DNA sequence: TGTGCCAGCAGCTTAGCAGGGGGGGCGAATCAGCCCCAGCATTTT.

The rearrangement joins TRBV7-6 to TRBJ2-1, with TRBD1 identical over 7 bases. The length of the CDR3 is 15 residues. CDR1 and CDR2 (germline): SGHVS, FNYEAQ. The V and J ends lost 5 bases and 1 base, in that order; junction bases with no gene match: 5. CDR3 sequence reads: CASSRTGSSYNEQFF. The CDR3 nucleotides read TGTGCCAGCAGCCGGACAGGATCATCCTACAATGAGCAGTTCTTC.

This clone was seen a single time. The chain links TRBV5-4 to TRBJ2-5; 11 nucleotides agree with TRBD2. The V segment lost 9 bases and the J segment 2 bases; nucleotides outside the gene matches: 18. CDR3 length: 18 amino acids. Germline CDR1 is SGHNT and CDR2 is YYREEE (reference sequence). CDR3 loop: CAIAKSGTSGETQETQYF. The CDR3 nucleotides read TGTGCCATCGCCAAATCCGGGACTAGCGGAGAGACGCAAGAGACCCAGTACTTC.

The chain is built from TRBV5-5 and TRBJ2-5, with D unclear. Germline V gene lookup returns CDR1 SGHKS and CDR2 YYEKEE (reference sequence). The V end lost 0 bases, the J end lost 11 bases, and 8 bases lay between the germline ends. This CDR3 spans 11 amino acids. The CDR3 bases are TGTGCCAGCAGCTTGGTCTTGGAGCAGTACTTC. Translated, it gives CASSLVLEQYF.

The genes are TRBV4-1 and TRBJ2-5; TRBD2 matches at 8 bases. Germline V gene sequence: CDR1 MGHRA, CDR2 YSYEKL. The CDR3 extends over 16 amino acids. V shed 2 bases and J 3 bases; nucleotides not matched to a gene: 8. Here the CDR3 DNA reads TGCGCCAGCAGCCAATATGCGGGGGGCGCCGAAGAGACCCAGTACTTC. This translates into CASSQYAGGAEETQYF.